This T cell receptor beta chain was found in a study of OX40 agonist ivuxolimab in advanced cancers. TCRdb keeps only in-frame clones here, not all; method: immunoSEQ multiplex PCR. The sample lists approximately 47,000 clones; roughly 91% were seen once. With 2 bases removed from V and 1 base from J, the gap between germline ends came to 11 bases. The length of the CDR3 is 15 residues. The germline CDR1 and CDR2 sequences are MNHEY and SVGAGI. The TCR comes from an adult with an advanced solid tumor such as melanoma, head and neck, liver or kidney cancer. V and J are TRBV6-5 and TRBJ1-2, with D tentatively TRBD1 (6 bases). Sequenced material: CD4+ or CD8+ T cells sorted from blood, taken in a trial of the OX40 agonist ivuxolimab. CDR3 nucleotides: TGTGCCAGCAGTTACGGGGGCGGGGTTAACTATGGCTACACCTTC. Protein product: CASSYGGGVNYGYTF.